The text below deals with one T cell receptor beta chain. The data originate from a study of T cells expressing NK-cell markers. From germline, CDR1 is SGHTA and CDR2 FQGNSA. The CDR3 is 15 residues long. TCRdb re-called the 5' RACE reads, yielding one record per CDR3 amino acid sequence without DNA. There are 500,000 to 700,000 distinct CDR3 sequences in the sample, with approximately 3.5% held by the top ten. Material for sequencing was blood T cells: a sorted CD56 or NKG2C T cell subset, CD4+ or CD8+ T cells, or bulk PBMC T cells (not recorded which). The source is a young man in good health. The chain combines TRBV7-2 with TRBJ2-7; TCRdb returns TRBD1, unconfirmable since there is no DNA. The CDR3: CASSPNAYPGYEQYF. The entire variable domain, with the rest obtained from reference TRBV7-2 and TRBJ2-7, is as follows: GAGVSQSPSNKVTEKGKDVELRCDPISGHTALYWYRQSLGQGLEFLIYFQGNSAPDKSGLPSDRFSAERTGGSVSTLTIQRTQQEDSAVYLCASSPNAYPGYEQYFGPGTRLTVT.